Each of the 17 T cell receptor beta chains below was sequenced from the same sample in a study of cytotoxic CD8 clonotypes in ibrutinib-treated CLL. Sequenced by immunoSEQ multiplex PCR; TCRdb stores in-frame clones only, minus some. Here the sample spans 250,000 to 350,000 clones, approximately 79% being singletons. The material was PBMCs, obtained at disease progression, from a patient treated with ibrutinib. The receptors derive from a human donor with chronic lymphocytic leukemia.

The table lists this clone with a few counts. V is TRBV5-6 and J is TRBJ2-7; 8 bases are shared with TRBD2. Germline V lookup: CDR1 SGHDT, CDR2 YYEEEE. With 4 bases clipped from V and 2 bases from J, the junction kept 5 bases outside the gene matches. The CDR3 has 14 residues. CDR3: CASSPSGSAYEQYF. The CDR3 bases are TGTGCCAGCAGCCCCAGCGGGAGCGCCTACGAGCAGTACTTC.

V is TRBV2 and J is TRBJ2-1, with D perhaps TRBD2 (6 bases). Germline V gene sequence: CDR1 SNHLY, CDR2 FYNNEI. The CDR3 loop spans 15 amino acids. With 2 bases removed from V and 2 bases from J, the gap between germline ends came to 10 bases. The chain's CDR3 is CASSEYGGTYNEQFF. In DNA form, the CDR3 reads TGTGCCAGCAGTGAATATGGGGGGACCTACAATGAGCAGTTCTTC.

This chain joins TRBV7-2 and TRBJ1-4; 9 nucleotides line up with TRBD1. This CDR3 spans 15 amino acids. The germline V gene has CDR1 SGHTA and CDR2 FQGNSA. J gave up 6 bases and V 5 bases, and 7 bases lay outside the gene matches. The DNA for the CDR3 is TGTGCCAGCAGCAAGAGGCGGGACAGGGATGAAAAACTGTTTTTT. Residues: CASSKRRDRDEKLFF.

The V call is TRBV5-1, the J call TRBJ2-7, with D perhaps assigned TRBD1 or TRBD2 (5 bases each). CDR1 and CDR2 from the germline V gene are SGHRS and YFSETQ. CDR3 size: 17 residues. The V end was cut by 0 bases, the J end by 4 bases, with 20 bases between. The CDR3 protein is CASSLGRGDHLQYEQYF. Here the CDR3 DNA reads TGCGCCAGCAGCTTGGGACGGGGCGATCATCTGCAGTACGAGCAGTACTTC.

This clone has just one count. The chain recombines TRBV29-1 with TRBJ1-3; no definite D call. The length of the CDR3 is 14 residues. Deletions cut 3 bases from V and 9 bases from J, with 18 bases between. Looked up from germline, CDR1 is SQVTM and CDR2 is ANQGSEA. Written as DNA, the CDR3 is TGCAGCGTTGATACTGGCAGACAACCCCTCACCATATATTTT. Protein sequence: CSVDTGRQPLTIYF.

V and J are TRBV10-2 and TRBJ1-3, with unresolved D. The CDR3 totals 13 residues. The V gene lost 2 bases and the J gene lost 3 bases, with 5 bases spanning the gap. The germline gives CDR1 WSHSY, CDR2 SAAADI. The CDR3 protein is CASSETNGNTIYF. CDR3 nucleotide sequence: TGCGCCAGCAGTGAGACAAATGGAAACACCATATATTTT.

In this sample, this clone turned up a few times. V is TRBV14 and J is TRBJ1-3, with 8 nucleotides matching TRBD1. CDR3 length: 14 amino acids. The germline V gene has CDR1 SGHDN and CDR2 FVKESK. The ends lost 4 bases at V and 3 bases at J; junction bases unmatched: 2. Here the CDR3 reads CASSRTGYGNTIYF. CDR3 sequence (DNA): TGTGCCAGCAGCCGGACAGGGTATGGAAACACCATATATTTT.

The chain couples TRBV6-1 to TRBJ2-7; the D is unclear. Trimming took off 6 bases at V and 2 bases at J, with 14 bases between the two ends. The germline V gene has CDR1 MNHNS and CDR2 SASEGT. The CDR3 runs 14 residues. In DNA, the CDR3 is TGTGCCAGCAGACGGGCAGAGTTCCCCTACGAGCAGTACTTC. It translates to CASRRAEFPYEQYF.

About this clone itself: Other DNA variants within this sample encode the same CDR3. The V gene is TRBV11-2, the J gene TRBJ2-1, with 8 nucleotides matching TRBD1. Germline values: CDR1 SGHAT, CDR2 FQNNGV. Trimming took 3 bases from V and 4 from J; bases not matched to a gene: 5. This CDR3 has 15 residues. The CDR3 DNA reads TGTGCCAGCAGCTTCCGGGACAGGCCTTACAATGAGCAGTTCTTC. Translated: CASSFRDRPYNEQFF.

This clone was counted between two and nine times. The rearrangement links TRBV7-8 to TRBJ2-7; 7 bases agree with TRBD2. The CDR3 spans 16 residues. The V gene's germline CDR1 is SGHVS and CDR2 FQNEAQ. The ends lost 4 bases at V and 2 bases at J; junction bases unmatched: 11. The CDR3 nucleotides read TGTGCCAGCAGCTCCCGCCCGCGGGGGAGCACCTACGAGCAGTACTTC. Its protein is CASSSRPRGSTYEQYF.

This clone was counted a few times. DNA for the CDR3: TGTGCCAGCAGTTCCCTGACTGGTACCTACGAGCAGTACTTC. This encodes CASSSLTGTYEQYF. The genes are TRBV27 and TRBJ2-7; D not certain. The germline V and J ends were trimmed by 4 bases and 2 bases, with 12 bases remaining between them. CDR3 length: 14 amino acids. Germline V CDR1 and CDR2: MNHEY, SMNVEV (reference sequence).

This rearrangement joins TRBV9 to TRBJ2-5; perhaps D is TRBD1 or TRBD2 (5 bases each). Germline V gives CDR1 SGDLS, CDR2 YYNGEE. The CDR3 spans 14 residues. V lost 4 bases and J lost 4, with 14 bases in between. The CDR3 bases are TGTGCCAGCAGCCTTACCGGGACGTCAGAGACCCAGTACTTC. Translated, it gives CASSLTGTSETQYF.

The chain joins TRBV9 to TRBJ1-1; D ambiguous. Germline V gene data show CDR1 as SGDLS and CDR2 as YYNGEE. Trimming shortened V by 3 bases and J by 4 bases, and 16 bases separated the two germline ends. The CDR3 runs 15 residues. The CDR3 spells CASSATESPGTEAFF. CDR3 bases: TGTGCCAGCAGCGCTACTGAGAGTCCGGGCACTGAAGCTTTCTTT.

Remarks on this clone: This same CDR3 is encoded by further DNA sequences in the sample. The rearrangement links TRBV28 to TRBJ1-2, with a tentative D call TRBD1 (5 bases). Germline V gene data show CDR1 as MDHEN and CDR2 as SYDVKM. The V and J ends lost 6 bases and 5 bases respectively, with 10 bases between them. The CDR3 spans 12 residues. CDR3 region: CASSFQGYGYTF. CDR3 nucleotides: TGTGCCAGCAGCTTTCAGGGTTATGGCTACACCTTC.

The CDR3 loop is CASSWGNRGAYEQYF. CDR3 sequence (DNA): TGTGCCAGCAGTTGGGGGAACAGGGGAGCCTACGAGCAGTACTTC. The chain employs TRBV6-6 and TRBJ2-7; TRBD1 agrees at 7 bases. This CDR3 contains 15 residues. Germline V gene lookup returns CDR1 MNHNY and CDR2 SVGAGI (reference sequence). Germline trimming cut 4 bases from V and 2 bases from J; bases unmatched to any gene: 8.

The gene calls are TRBV10-3 and TRBJ2-5, with D unresolved. Germline CDR1 and CDR2: ENHRY and SYGVKD. V lost 8 bases and J 7 bases, leaving 17 bases between the germline ends. CDR3 length equals 13 residues. The CDR3 here is CAISSPGYGTQYF. Here the CDR3 DNA reads TGTGCCATCTCGAGCCCGGGTTACGGGACCCAGTACTTC.

V is TRBV7-9 and J is TRBJ2-1, with 9 bases that match TRBD2. CDR3 size: 18 residues. Germline CDR1 SEHNR, CDR2 FQNEAQ (reference sequence). V was pared by 5 bases and J by 2 bases, with 13 bases of the junction left unmatched. Here the CDR3 reads CASSPNGFAGGAYNEQFF. CDR3 nucleotides: TGTGCCAGCAGCCCTAACGGGTTCGCGGGAGGGGCCTACAATGAGCAGTTCTTC.